Here is one T cell receptor (beta chain) with its context. Its specificity is unknown. This sample stems from a study of OX40 agonist ivuxolimab in advanced cancers. Overall study context: Anti-PD-1, anti-PD-L1 or anti-CTLA-4 therapy given earlier was allowed, and 40% had some. Regarding the study as a whole: The study found among the lowest clonal expansion in partial responders at 0.1-3.0 mg/kg.

Sequencing used immunoSEQ multiplex PCR; TCRdb keeps in-frame clones, though not all of them. Of some 39,000 clones listed, more than 60% were seen once; the top ten hold 11%. V lost 4 bases, J lost 5 bases, and 15 bases lay in between. There are 13 residues in the CDR3. CDR1 is SQVTM and CDR2 is ANQGSEA in the germline V gene. Patients were excluded for autoimmune disease history or systemic immunosuppression. Collection of blood occurred at baseline, at cycle 4 day 1, and at cycle 7 day 1. The input for sequencing was CD4+ or CD8+ T cells sorted from blood, taken in a trial of the OX40 agonist ivuxolimab. This TCR came from an adult with an advanced solid tumor such as melanoma, head and neck, liver or kidney cancer. The chain recombines TRBV29-1 with TRBJ2-7; tentative D call: TRBD1 (6 bases). CDR3 coding DNA: TGCAGCGTTGTGCAGGGACATACTAACGAGCAGTACTTC. It codes for CSVVQGHTNEQYF.